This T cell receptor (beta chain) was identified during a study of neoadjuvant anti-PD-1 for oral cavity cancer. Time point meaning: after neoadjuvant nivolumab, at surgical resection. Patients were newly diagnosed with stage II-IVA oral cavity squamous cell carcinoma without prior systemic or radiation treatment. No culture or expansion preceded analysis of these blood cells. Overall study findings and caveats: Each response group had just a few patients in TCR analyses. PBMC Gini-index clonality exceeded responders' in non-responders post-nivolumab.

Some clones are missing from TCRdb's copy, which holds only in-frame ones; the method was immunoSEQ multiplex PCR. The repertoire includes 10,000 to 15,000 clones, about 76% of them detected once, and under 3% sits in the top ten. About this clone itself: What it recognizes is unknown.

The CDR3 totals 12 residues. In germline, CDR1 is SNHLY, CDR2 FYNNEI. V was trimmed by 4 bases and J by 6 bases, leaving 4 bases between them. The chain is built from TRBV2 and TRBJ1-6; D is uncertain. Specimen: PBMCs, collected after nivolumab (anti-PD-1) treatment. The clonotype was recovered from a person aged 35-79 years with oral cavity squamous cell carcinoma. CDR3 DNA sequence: TGTGCCAGCAGTGTCGTTAATTCACCCCTCCACTTT. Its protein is CASSVVNSPLHF.